The 12 T cell receptor beta chains reported below all come from one sample, sequenced in a study of T cell responses to AZD1222 COVID-19 vaccine (dated by TCRdb to 2020 to 2023). The protocol used for the library was the immunoSEQ multiplex PCR assay. TCRdb carries this immuneACCESS record with in-frame sequences only. Its versions omit some clonotypes, under half of them owing to an unresolved V gene in the studies checked, with the rest unexplained. This sample gives about 110,000 clones in total; just over 85% of them show up just once. About 3.3% of the sample lies in the top ten. The time point label here, explained by the study, means: baseline before first vaccination. Sequencing was performed on peripheral blood, taken on day 0 of AZD1222 vaccination. All receptors come from an adult in good health.

The V and J genes are TRBV21-1 and TRBJ1-5. TRBV21-1 is termed a pseudogene. There are 17 residues in the CDR3. The CDR3 here is CASNPPGGGCSNQPQHF. CDR3 coding DNA: TGTGCCAGCAACCCCCCCGGGGGGGGATGCAGCAATCAGCCCCAGCATTTT.

The CDR3 DNA follows: TGTGCCAGCAGCACAAGACAGGGGGCGGGTGGCTACACCTTC. This translates into CASSTRQGAGGYTF. The genes are TRBV9 and TRBJ1-2, with 10 bases identical to TRBD1. CDR3 size: 14 residues. Germline CDR1 is SGDLS and CDR2 is YYNGEE. The trim removed 4 bases at V and 7 bases at J, leaving 7 bases unmatched.

This clone was counted only a few times. The chain carries TRBV11-2 and TRBJ2-7; D possibly corresponds to TRBD1 (5 bases). Germline V lookup: CDR1 SGHAT, CDR2 FQNNGV. The CDR3 has 13 residues. V gave up 2 bases and J gave up 6 bases, with 11 bases separating them. This chain's CDR3 is CASSLTLTAEQYF. In DNA form, the CDR3 reads TGTGCCAGCAGCTTAACCCTGACAGCCGAGCAGTACTTC. Looking up the rest from reference TRBV11-2 and TRBJ2-7 gives the full variable domain: EAGVAQSPRYKIIEKRQSVAFWCNPISGHATLYWYQQILGQGPKLLIQFQNNGVVDDSQLPKDRFSAERLKGVDSTLKIQPAKLEDSAVYLCASSLTLTAEQYFGPGTRLTVT.

The chain joins TRBV4-2 to TRBJ1-2, with TRBD1 matching 7 bases. Germline V CDR1 and CDR2: LGHNA, YNFKEQ. Germline trimming cut 4 bases from V and 7 bases from J; bases unmatched to any gene: 6. There are 13 residues in the CDR3. The CDR3 region is CASSPTGESGYTF. Written as DNA, the CDR3 is TGTGCCAGCAGCCCAACAGGGGAGTCTGGCTACACCTTC.

The rearrangement joins TRBV18 to TRBJ1-1; tentatively, D is TRBD1 (5 bases). This CDR3 has 14 residues. Trimming stripped 5 bases from V and 4 bases from J, with 14 bases between. Germline loops: CDR1 KGHSH, CDR2 LQKENI. The CDR3 loop reads CASSAEGEGTEAFF. The CDR3, as DNA: TGTGCCAGCTCAGCTGAAGGGGAGGGCACTGAAGCTTTCTTT.

The chain couples TRBV4-3 to TRBJ2-7, with 7 bases fitting TRBD1. The CDR3 covers 15 residues. CDR1 is LGHNA, CDR2 YSLEER, per germline. The trim removed 4 bases at V and 5 bases at J, leaving 11 bases unmatched. In DNA, the CDR3 is TGCGCCAGCAGCCGCCGACAGGGTCAAGGGAACGAGCAGTACTTC. It specifies CASSRRQGQGNEQYF.

This chain uses TRBV12-3 or TRBV12-4 with TRBJ1-5; D is possibly TRBD1 (5 bases). Deletions cut 6 bases from V and 7 bases from J, with 10 bases between. The CDR3 is 12 residues long. The CDR3 nucleotides are TGTGCCAGCAGGATGCCAGGGCAGCCCCAGCATTTT. This encodes CASRMPGQPQHF.

The rearrangement joins TRBV25-1 to TRBJ1-2; 7 bases are a match to TRBD1. Germline V gene sequence: CDR1 MGHDK, CDR2 SYGVNS. Trimming removed 4 bases from V and 1 base from J; junction bases left unmatched: 6. The CDR3 spans 15 residues. The CDR3 DNA sequence: TGTGCCAGCAGTGGACGGGACAGAAGTAACTATGGCTACACCTTC. Amino acid sequence: CASSGRDRSNYGYTF.

As concerns this clone: The sample carries other DNA sequences with the same CDR3. The rearrangement links TRBV7-2 to TRBJ1-3; tentative D call: TRBD1 (5 bases). CDR1 is SGHTA, CDR2 FQGNSA, per germline. The CDR3 has 16 residues. V dropped 3 bases and J dropped 0 bases, with 12 bases sitting between them. CDR3 sequence reads: CASSLGGSYSGNTIYF. In nucleotides, the CDR3 is TGTGCCAGCAGCTTGGGGGGATCATACTCTGGAAACACCATATATTTT.

The chain employs TRBV5-8 and TRBJ2-3, with D perhaps TRBD1 or TRBD2 (6 bases each). This CDR3 is 14 amino acids long. The germline V gene has CDR1 SGHTS and CDR2 YDEGEE. V lost 0 bases, J lost 2 bases, and 7 bases lay in between. The CDR3 spells CASSLGGATDTQYF. CDR3 bases: TGTGCCAGCAGCTTGGGGGGGGCCACAGATACGCAGTATTTT.

This clone was seen only a few times. The J gene is TRBJ2-7, the V gene TRBV21-1; the D segment call TRBD2 is taken from the table without a DNA check. TRBV21-1 represents a pseudogene. There are 20 residues in the CDR3. CDR3 nucleotides: TGTGCCAGCAGCAAAGGAGGCCTAGCGGGGGGCCCGTCGTTCTCCTACGAGCAGTACTTC. It specifies CASSKGGLAGGPSFSYEQYF.

The chain combines TRBV9 with TRBJ2-5, with 13 bases fitting TRBD2. The V segment lost 2 bases and the J segment 4 bases; nucleotides outside the gene matches: 2. From germline, CDR1 is SGDLS and CDR2 YYNGEE. The CDR3 runs 15 residues. CDR3 residues: CASSVGLAGAETQYF. DNA for the CDR3: TGTGCCAGCAGCGTCGGACTAGCGGGGGCAGAGACCCAGTACTTC.